The rows below give T cell receptor beta chains drawn from one sample of a study of blood T cell repertoires in COVID-19. TCRdb's copy holds only in-frame clones and misses some; the assay was immunoSEQ multiplex PCR. The repertoire consists of about 48,000 clones, with 86% occurring once and the leading ten covering approximately 3%. The sample was PBMCs or T cells enriched from blood (not recorded which). The receptor set was obtained from a woman aged 50 to 60 who had recovered from COVID-19. Both conserved end residues are part of each CDR3. The order of the fields is V gene, clone size, J gene, CDR3 length, D gene, CDR3 DNA, CDR3 protein. The D gene is left open where the match is weak. Not all rows give a size; the values are once, few, many and, for expanded clones, a class.

>TRBV29-1|once|TRBJ2-5|14|TRBD1
TGCAGCGTTGAACAAGTACAGGGGGGCGAGACCCAGTACTTC
CSVEQVQGGETQYF
>TRBV6-5|-|TRBJ1-4|15|TRBD1
TGTGCCAGCAGTCCATGGGACAGTTCAGGTGAAAAACTGTTTTTT
CASSPWDSSGEKLFF
>TRBV9|-|TRBJ2-1|16|TRBD2
TGTGCCAGCAGATCCGGGACTAGCGGGGGGGCCGGTGAGCAGTTCTTC
CASRSGTSGGAGEQFF
>TRBV4-1|-|TRBJ1-5|17|-
TGCGCCAGCAGCCAATCTCGAGCCCCTCAGGGACACCAGCCCCAGCATTTT
CASSQSRAPQGHQPQHF
>TRBV6-1|-|TRBJ1-2|16|TRBD1
TGTGCCAGCAGTGAATTCGGGACAGAATTATACTATGGCTACACCTTC
CASSEFGTELYYGYTF
>TRBV19|-|TRBJ1-1|13|-
TGTGCCAGTAGTATGGCCGGGGGCACTGAAGCTTTCTTT
CASSMAGGTEAFF
>TRBV3-1/TRBV3-2|-|TRBJ2-2|17|-
TGTGCCAGCAGCCAAGATCGGAGGGGAGCCAACACCGGGGAGCTGTTTTTT
CASSQDRRGANTGELFF
>TRBV7-2|-|TRBJ1-5|15|TRBD1
TGTGCCAGCAGCACGAGACAGGGGGGGAATCAGCCCCAGCATTTT
CASSTRQGGNQPQHF
>TRBV7-2|-|TRBJ2-3|13|-
TGTGCCAGCAGCACCACACACGGGGATACGCAGTATTTT
CASSTTHGDTQYF
>TRBV11-2|-|TRBJ1-6|13|-
TGTGCCAGCAGCAGAACAGGGAAATCACCCCTCCACTTT
CASSRTGKSPLHF
>TRBV27|-|TRBJ2-3|16|TRBD1
TGTGCCAGCAGTTTCGATAGGGGGCTGCTTGCAGATACGCAGTATTTT
CASSFDRGLLADTQYF
>TRBV29-1|once|TRBJ2-5|12|-
TGCAGCGTTGGTGGACAGCAAGAGACCCAGTACTTC
CSVGGQQETQYF
>TRBV2|-|TRBJ1-5|14|-
TGTGCCAGCAGTGATATATCGAGCAATCAGCCCCAGCATTTT
CASSDISSNQPQHF
>TRBV12-3/TRBV12-4|-|TRBJ1-5|13|-
TGTGCCAGCAGTTCCCAGGCTTATCAGCCCCAGCATTTT
CASSSQAYQPQHF
>TRBV11-2|once|TRBJ2-6|18|TRBD2
TGTGCCAGCAGCGCCCGACTAGCGGGGACCTCTGGGGCCAACGTCCTGACTTTC
CASSARLAGTSGANVLTF
>TRBV7-9|-|TRBJ1-2|13|-
TGTGCCAGCAGCTTAGGGGCAGGGGAAGGCTACACCTTC
CASSLGAGEGYTF
>TRBV6-6|-|TRBJ2-7|14|-
TGTGCCAGCAGATTAGATCGATCCTACTACGAGCAGTACTTC
CASRLDRSYYEQYF
>TRBV7-2|few|TRBJ2-7|13|-
TGTGCCAGCACAATAAGCGGGTCCTACGAGCAGTACTTC
CASTISGSYEQYF
>TRBV19|-|TRBJ2-1|16|TRBD2
TGTGCCAGTAGTATTCAAACGGGGGGTAGATACAATGAGCAGTTCTTC
CASSIQTGGRYNEQFF
>TRBV6-5|few|TRBJ2-1|16|TRBD1
TGTGCCAGCAGTTCTTTCCGGACAGGGCTTTTAGGTGAGCAGTTCTTC
CASSSFRTGLLGEQFF
>TRBV6-5|-|TRBJ1-5|14|-
TGTGCCAGCTGGGGAGGATTTAGCAATCAGCCCCAGCATTTT
CASWGGFSNQPQHF
>TRBV4-2|once|TRBJ1-5|13|-
TGTGCCAGCAGCGCACTTACTGATCAGCCCCAGCATTTT
CASSALTDQPQHF
>TRBV5-1|-|TRBJ1-6|15|-
TGCGCCAGCAGCTTGGCGGTGGGTGGAGATTCACCCCTCCACTTT
CASSLAVGGDSPLHF
>TRBV27|-|TRBJ1-6|15|TRBD1
TGTGCCAGCAGATACAGGGGAATGATGAATTCACCCCTCCACTTT
CASRYRGMMNSPLHF
>TRBV5-4|-|TRBJ2-5|15|TRBD2
TGTGCCAGCAGCTTGCTACTAGCGGAAGAAGAGACCCAGTACTTC
CASSLLLAEEETQYF
>TRBV5-1|-|TRBJ1-4|15|-
TGCGCCAGCAGCTTCACAGGACGAGATAATGAAAAACTGTTTTTT
CASSFTGRDNEKLFF
>TRBV19|-|TRBJ2-2|16|-
TGTGCCAGTAGTAGACAGGGGACTAGCAGAACCGGGGAGCTGTTTTTT
CASSRQGTSRTGELFF
>TRBV7-8|-|TRBJ2-1|15|TRBD1
TGTGCCAGCAGCCGAGACAGGGTCTCCTACAATGAGCAGTTCTTC
CASSRDRVSYNEQFF
>TRBV5-6|-|TRBJ2-1|17|TRBD2
TGTGCCAGCAGCTTCACCGGGACTAGCGGGAGGTACAATGAGCAGTTCTTC
CASSFTGTSGRYNEQFF
>TRBV27|-|TRBJ1-2|14|-
TGTGCCAGCAGCCCTAACTGGTATGGCTATGGCTACACCTTC
CASSPNWYGYGYTF
>TRBV30|-|TRBJ2-7|13|-
TGTGCCTGGAGTATAAGACTCATATACGAGCAGTACTTC
CAWSIRLIYEQYF
>TRBV4-2|-|TRBJ2-5|17|-
TGTGCCAGCAGCCAAGTCGGCGGGGGCGGGTACCAAGAGACCCAGTACTTC
CASSQVGGGGYQETQYF
>TRBV27|-|TRBJ1-6|15|TRBD1
TGTGCCAGCAGTCCGGACAGGGAAGGTGGTTCACCCCTCCACTTT
CASSPDREGGSPLHF
>TRBV6-4|-|TRBJ2-3|15|TRBD2
TGTGCCAGCAGTGACTCGATCTTCGGGAGGGATACGCAGTATTTT
CASSDSIFGRDTQYF
>TRBV12-3/TRBV12-4|-|TRBJ1-4|13|TRBD1
TGTGCCAGCAGGCTTGGACAGGGAGAAAAACTGTTTTTT
CASRLGQGEKLFF
>TRBV6-2/TRBV6-3|-|TRBJ1-2|14|-
TGTGCCAGCAGCCAAACAGGGAGTGTGAGGGGCTACACCTTC
CASSQTGSVRGYTF
>TRBV19|-|TRBJ2-7|18|TRBD2
TGTGCCAGTAGTCCAGGCCAGATAGCGGGGCCAAACTCCTACGAGCAGTACTTC
CASSPGQIAGPNSYEQYF
>TRBV28|-|TRBJ1-4|14|-
TGTGCCAGCAGCGAGGGAGGGTTCAATGAAAAACTGTTTTTT
CASSEGGFNEKLFF
>TRBV10-3|-|TRBJ2-3|17|TRBD2
TGTGCCATCAGTGATTATTCGACTAGCGGGGTCACAGATACGCAGTATTTT
CAISDYSTSGVTDTQYF
>TRBV29-1|once|TRBJ1-1|14|-
TGCAGCGCCACCGAGGTCGGGTCGTACACTGAAGCTTTCTTT
CSATEVGSYTEAFF
>TRBV7-9|-|TRBJ2-1|12|-
TGTGCCAGCAGCTCATCAGGGAATCAGCAGTTCTTC
CASSSSGNQQFF